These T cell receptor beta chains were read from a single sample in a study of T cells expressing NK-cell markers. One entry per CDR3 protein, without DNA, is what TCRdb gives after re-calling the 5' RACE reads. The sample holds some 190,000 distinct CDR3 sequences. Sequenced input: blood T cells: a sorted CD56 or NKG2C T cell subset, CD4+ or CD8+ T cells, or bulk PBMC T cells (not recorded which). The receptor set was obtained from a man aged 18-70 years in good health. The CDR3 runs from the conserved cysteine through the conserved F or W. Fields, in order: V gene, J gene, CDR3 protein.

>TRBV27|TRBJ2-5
CASSLYGGGAPQETQYF
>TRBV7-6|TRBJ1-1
CASSPRGQSDTEAFF
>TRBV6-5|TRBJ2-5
CASSYSLDRVTVSQETQYF
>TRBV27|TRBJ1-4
CASSRGGYDEKLFF
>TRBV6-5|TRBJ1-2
CASSSVLEPYGYTF
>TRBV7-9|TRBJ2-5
CASNGGAGETQYF
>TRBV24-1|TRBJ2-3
CATSDTGPQYF
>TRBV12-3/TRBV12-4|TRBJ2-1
CASSTRTSGGNEQFF
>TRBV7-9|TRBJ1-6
CASSLGGRVRSPLHF
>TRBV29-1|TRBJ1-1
CSVVKGSSDTEAFF
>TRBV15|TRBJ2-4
CATSRVLEVKNIQYF